Sequencing of this T cell receptor (beta chain) was carried out in a study of T cells in Graves' hyperthyroidism and ophthalmopathy. Findings and caveats of the study: Blood held most thyroid clonotypes expanded above 0.001 frequency.

RNA transcripts gave rise to amplified TCR beta CDR3 regions. TCR CDR3 regions were first amplified by RT-PCR with HTBI primers. MiXCR, run by TCRdb on the multiplex PCR reads, gives a single entry per CDR3 protein. The data hold hundreds of thousands of distinct CDR3 sequences, with around 46% observed a single time. A note on this clonotype: The antigen is unknown.

The CDR3 has 15 residues. Deletions cut 0 bases from V and 2 bases from J, with 11 bases between. Germline-derived CDR1 and CDR2 are SGHRS and YFSETQ. Lactation, pregnancy, other autoimmune disease or uncontrolled infection led to exclusion of patients. Input material: peripheral blood or thyroid tissue (not recorded which). This TCR derives from a young woman with Graves' hyperthyroidism. The genes are TRBV5-1 and TRBJ1-2; tentative D call: TRBD1 (5 bases). CDR3 loop: CASSLVGTENYGYTF. The DNA of the CDR3 is TGCGCCAGCAGCTTGGTAGGGACGGAGAACTATGGCTACACCTTC.